This T cell receptor beta chain was sequenced for a study of blood T cell repertoires in COVID-19. V lost 8 bases and J lost 5, with 15 bases in between. This CDR3 comprises 13 residues. Germline assignment: CDR1 SNHLY and CDR2 FYNNEI. Produced via immunoSEQ multiplex PCR; TCRdb's table is partial and in-frame only. The sample has roughly 180,000 clones, roughly 82% seen once; the top ten hold 7.5% to 10%. The sequence was collected from a woman aged 30 to 39 who had recovered from COVID-19. This rearrangement joins TRBV2 to TRBJ1-1, with TRBD1 as a possible D gene (5 bases). The specimen sequenced was PBMCs or T cells enriched from blood (not recorded which). The CDR3 region is CASSLGGGTEAFF. The CDR3 DNA reads as TGTGCCAGCTCCCTTGGGGGGGGAACTGAAGCTTTCTTT.